This entry lists 32 T cell receptor beta chains sequenced from one sample in a study of cytomegalovirus exposure and HLA in healthy donors. The study ran its PCR with 60 Vbeta and 13 Jbeta primers. Some clones are missing from TCRdb's copy, which holds only in-frame ones; the method was immunoSEQ multiplex PCR. This sample's clone table lists roughly 80,000 clones. Sequenced sample: PBMCs. These receptor sequences come from a man in his fifties in good health and CMV-seronegative.

V and J are TRBV29-1 and TRBJ1-3; D is possibly TRBD1 (5 bases). CDR1 and CDR2 (germline): SQVTM, ANQGSEA. The CDR3 has 15 amino acids. Trimming stripped 0 bases from V and 0 bases from J, with 9 bases between. The CDR3 DNA sequence: TGCAGCGTTGAAGAATGGGGGGGCTCTGGAAACACCATATATTTT. It yields the protein CSVEEWGGSGNTIYF.

V is TRBV28 and J is TRBJ1-2, with TRBD1 matching over 8 bases. Germline V gene sequence: CDR1 MDHEN, CDR2 SYDVKM. Trimming took 4 bases from V and 2 from J; bases not matched to a gene: 3. The CDR3 is 14 residues long. The CDR3 DNA is TGTGCCAGCAGTTCAGGGGGCGCGAACTATGGCTACACCTTC. It translates to CASSSGGANYGYTF.

The chain is built from TRBV13 and TRBJ2-5; D gene uncertain. Deletions cut 5 bases from V and 4 bases from J, with 11 bases between. The CDR3 length is 13 residues. Germline lookup yields CDR1 PRHDT and CDR2 FYEKMQ (reference sequence). In DNA, the CDR3 is TGTGCCAGCAGCCTCACCCCGGGAGAGACCCAGTACTTC. Its translation is CASSLTPGETQYF.

The chain has TRBV30 and TRBJ1-1, with D possibly TRBD1 on 6 matching bases. CDR3 size: 16 residues. Germline assignment: CDR1 GTSNPN and CDR2 SVGIG (reference sequence). V shed 3 bases and J shed 1 base, with 18 bases lying between them. CDR3: CAWSPYGRGSNTEAFF. The DNA of the CDR3 is TGTGCCTGGAGCCCTTACGGCAGGGGCTCGAACACTGAAGCTTTCTTT.

J is TRBJ1-6 and V is TRBV28, with D uncertain. Trimming shortened V by 5 bases and J by 13 bases, and 12 bases separated the two germline ends. Germline V gene lookup returns CDR1 MDHEN and CDR2 SYDVKM. The CDR3 sequence is 12 residues long. CDR3 sequence (DNA): TGTGCCAGCAGTCAACAGAAGCCGCCCCTCCACTTT. It translates to CASSQQKPPLHF.

In the case of this clone: At one end, the junction sequence differs from germline, possibly due to a read error. This chain joins TRBV7-7 and TRBJ2-2; TRBD1 aligns across 9 bases. Germline V CDR1 and CDR2: SSHAT, FNYEAQ (reference sequence). This CDR3 comprises 16 residues. As DNA, the CDR3 is TGTGCTAGCAGCACCAGACAGGGGGTGGATACCGGGGAGCTGTTTTTT. Encoded protein: CASSTRQGVDTGELFF. The full variable domain, rest sourced from reference TRBV7-7 and TRBJ2-2, is GAGVSQSPRYKVTKRGQDVTLRCDPISSHATLYWYQQALGQGPEFLTYFNYEAQPDKSGLPSDRFSAERPEGSISTLTIQRTEQRDSAMYRCASSTRQGVDTGELFFGEGSRLTVL.

The chain links TRBV19 to TRBJ2-1; a possible D gene is TRBD1 (6 bases). Germline assignment: CDR1 LNHDA and CDR2 SQIVND (reference sequence). This CDR3 has 15 residues. V was shortened by 2 bases and J by 6 bases, with 14 bases between the two germline ends. DNA for the CDR3: TGTGCCAGTAGTATACGACAGGCTCAATTCAATGAGCAGTTCTTC. The encoded protein is CASSIRQAQFNEQFF.

V is TRBV27 and J is TRBJ1-2, with D maybe TRBD1 (5 bases). The CDR3 covers 15 residues. CDR1 and CDR2 from the germline V gene are MNHEY and SMNVEV (reference sequence). V was pared by 2 bases and J by 0 bases, with 10 bases between. DNA for the CDR3: TGTGCCAGCAGTTTAAGGAGGGGCCCTAACTATGGCTACACCTTC. Residues: CASSLRRGPNYGYTF.

The CDR3 is CASSPGADLAKNIQYF. CDR3 nucleotides: TGTGCCAGCTCACCTGGGGCAGATCTAGCCAAAAACATTCAGTACTTC. The V gene is TRBV18, the J gene TRBJ2-4; perhaps TRBD1 as D (5 bases). Trimming shortened V by 3 bases and J by 0 bases, and 12 bases separated the two germline ends. Germline V CDR1 and CDR2: KGHSH, LQKENI. The CDR3 totals 16 residues.

CDR3 sequence: CASSWTGGDEKLFF. In DNA form, the CDR3 reads TGTGCCAGCAGTTGGACAGGGGGCGACGAAAAACTGTTTTTT. The chain combines TRBV7-3 with TRBJ1-4; 11 bases align to TRBD1. This CDR3 spans 14 amino acids. Trimming took 6 bases from V and 8 from J; bases not matched to a gene: 5. CDR1 is SGHTA and CDR2 is FQGTGA in the germline V gene.

The V and J genes are TRBV9 and TRBJ2-2, with a weak D call TRBD2 (5 bases). Between the trimmed V and J ends, which lost 5 bases and 0 bases, there was a span of 17 bases. CDR1 is SGDLS and CDR2 is YYNGEE in the germline V gene. This CDR3 is 17 amino acids long. The CDR3 sequence: CASRSTLRATNTGELFF. The CDR3, as DNA: TGTGCCAGCAGGTCGACCTTGAGGGCTACGAACACCGGGGAGCTGTTTTTT. Full variable domain (missing parts from reference TRBV9 and TRBJ2-2): DSGVTQTPKHLITATGQRVTLRCSPRSGDLSVYWYQQSLDQGLQFLIQYYNGEERAKGNILERFSAQQFPDLHSELNLSSLELGDSALYFCASRSTLRATNTGELFFGEGSRLTVL.

The chain combines TRBV19 with TRBJ2-1; 9 bases map to TRBD1. Per germline, CDR1 LNHDA and CDR2 SQIVND (reference sequence). After removal of 10 bases from V and 6 bases from J, the junction contained 7 bases not matched to a gene. The CDR3 consists of 13 residues. CDR3 sequence (DNA): TGTGCCACGGGACAGGGTAATTTCAATGAGCAGTTCTTC. Its translation is CATGQGNFNEQFF.

The chain has TRBV27 and TRBJ2-2; 7 bases line up with TRBD1. V lost 6 bases and J lost 7; bases outside the gene matches: 2. Germline CDR1 MNHEY, CDR2 SMNVEV (reference sequence). The CDR3 loop spans 12 amino acids. CDR3 nucleotide sequence: TGTGCCAGCAGAACAGGGGTCGGGGAGCTGTTTTTT. Its translation is CASRTGVGELFF.

The chain combines TRBV19 with TRBJ2-7, with 7 bases aligning to TRBD1. This CDR3 contains 14 residues. Per the germline V gene, CDR1 is LNHDA and CDR2 is SQIVND (reference sequence). With V trimmed by 5 bases and J by 3 bases, 7 bases remained unmatched. CDR3 in DNA: TGTGCCAGTAGTCTACAGGGACAGTTCTACGAGCAGTACTTC. Protein sequence: CASSLQGQFYEQYF.

The chain employs TRBV6-6 and TRBJ1-2; 7 nucleotides align to TRBD1. The germline V gene has CDR1 MNHNY and CDR2 SVGAGI (reference sequence). CDR3 length: 15 amino acids. V was pared by 6 bases and J by 4 bases, with 11 bases of the junction left unmatched. CDR3 in amino acids: CASRSPRTGFYGYTF. CDR3 bases: TGTGCCAGCAGGTCGCCTCGGACAGGCTTCTATGGCTACACCTTC.

The chain combines TRBV2 with TRBJ2-1; TRBD2 matches 10 bases. Germline CDR1 reads SNHLY; CDR2 reads FYNNEI. The CDR3 covers 13 residues. Trimming took 8 bases from V and 7 from J; bases not matched to a gene: 5. CDR3 sequence reads: CASERTSGNEQFF. The CDR3 DNA sequence: TGTGCCAGCGAAAGGACTAGCGGTAATGAGCAGTTCTTC.

The chain joins TRBV7-3 to TRBJ1-4, with 7 bases fitting TRBD1. Losses at the gene ends were 5 bases for V and 0 bases for J; bases not matched to a gene: 12. The CDR3 loop spans 18 amino acids. Germline assignment: CDR1 SGHTA and CDR2 FQGTGA. The CDR3 bases are TGTGCCAGCAGCCCGGACAGGAGATCAACAGCAACTAATGAAAAACTGTTTTTT. Protein: CASSPDRRSTATNEKLFF.

The chain combines TRBV10-1 with TRBJ1-6; no clear D gene. CDR3 length equals 14 residues. CDR1 and CDR2 (germline): WNHNN, SYGVQD (reference sequence). V lost 5 bases and J 6 bases, leaving 11 bases between the germline ends. Here the CDR3 reads CASSLHSTNSPLHF. The CDR3, as DNA: TGCGCCAGCAGTCTCCACAGTACTAATTCACCCCTCCACTTT.

The CDR3 bases are TGTGCCAGCAGTTATGCGGGTGGCTATGGCTACACCTTC. Its protein product is CASSYAGGYGYTF. The chain joins TRBV6-5 to TRBJ1-2; D gene unclear. The CDR3 is made up of 13 amino acids. Germline CDR1 MNHEY, CDR2 SVGAGI. Trimming left V 3 bases short and J 4 bases short, with 9 bases between.

This chain connects TRBV4-2 to TRBJ1-1; 7 nucleotides agree with TRBD1. The CDR3 is 14 residues long. Germline V lookup: CDR1 LGHNA, CDR2 YNFKEQ. V gave up 4 bases and J gave up 1 base; unmatched junction bases: 3. The CDR3 is CASSRGDRNTEAFF. CDR3 in DNA: TGTGCCAGCAGCCGTGGGGACAGGAACACTGAAGCTTTCTTT.

The chain links TRBV2 to TRBJ2-7; 10 bases line up with TRBD2. The length of the CDR3 is 14 residues. Germline loops: CDR1 SNHLY, CDR2 FYNNEI. V shed 4 bases and J 6 bases; nucleotides not matched to a gene: 6. The DNA for the CDR3 is TGTGCCAGCAGTGCCATACTAGCGGGGCTCGAGCAGTACTTC. Encoded protein: CASSAILAGLEQYF.

The chain employs TRBV19 and TRBJ2-5, with 7 bases that match TRBD1. CDR3 length: 13 residues. Germline CDR1 reads LNHDA; CDR2 reads SQIVND (reference sequence). V lost 5 bases, J lost 4 bases, and 4 bases stayed unmatched. This CDR3 is CASSLTGRETQYF. The DNA for the CDR3 is TGTGCCAGTAGTCTGACAGGGAGAGAGACCCAGTACTTC.

The rearrangement links TRBV7-2 to TRBJ1-5, with D perhaps matching TRBD1 (5 bases). The CDR3 contains 15 residues. Germline V gene sequence: CDR1 SGHTA, CDR2 FQGNSA. V was trimmed by 2 bases and J by 3 bases, leaving 11 bases between them. DNA of the CDR3: TGTGCCAGCAGCTTATCGGCAGGACACAATCAGCCCCAGCATTTT. It codes for CASSLSAGHNQPQHF.

This sequence joins TRBV5-1 and TRBJ2-2; 10 bases line up with TRBD2. Germline V gene sequence: CDR1 SGHRS, CDR2 YFSETQ. J was trimmed by 4 bases and V by 4 bases; bases with no gene match: 7. CDR3 length: 16 residues. This chain's CDR3 is CASSRTAGGVTGELFF. Written as DNA, the CDR3 is TGCGCCAGCAGCCGGACAGCGGGGGGGGTCACCGGGGAGCTGTTTTTT.

Concerning this clone itself: Other DNA sequences in this specimen translate into the identical CDR3. The rearrangement uses TRBV6-5 and TRBJ1-2; 8 positions agree with TRBD1. The J segment lost 4 bases and the V segment lost 7 bases, leaving 5 bases of the junction unmatched. Looked up from germline, CDR1 is MNHEY and CDR2 is SVGAGI. This CDR3 contains 13 residues. The CDR3 protein is CASTYRGSYGYTF. The CDR3 DNA follows: TGTGCCAGCACCTACAGGGGGAGCTATGGCTACACCTTC.

V usage is TRBV5-4 and J usage is TRBJ1-6, with 10 bases identical to TRBD1. J gave up 8 bases and V 3 bases, and 5 bases lay outside the gene matches. Germline V gives CDR1 SGHNT, CDR2 YYREEE (reference sequence). The CDR3 extends over 15 amino acids. CDR3 in amino acids: CASSWTGGSDSPLHF. The CDR3 DNA reads TGTGCCAGCAGCTGGACAGGGGGTTCTGATTCACCCCTCCACTTT. The whole variable domain, filled in from reference TRBV5-4 and TRBJ1-6, reads ETGVTQSPTHLIKTRGQQVTLRCSSQSGHNTVSWYQQALGQGPQFIFQYYREEENGRGNFPPRFSGLQFPNYSSELNVNALELDDSALYLCASSWTGGSDSPLHFGNGTRLTVT.

The V and J genes are TRBV6-5 and TRBJ2-7; 7 bases line up with TRBD1. The V segment lost 2 bases and the J segment 0 bases; nucleotides outside the gene matches: 7. The CDR3 covers 16 residues. Per the germline V gene, CDR1 is MNHEY and CDR2 is SVGAGI. The CDR3 loop reads CASSYGDRDSSYEQYF. For the CDR3, the DNA is TGTGCCAGCAGTTACGGGGACCGGGACAGCTCCTACGAGCAGTACTTC.

The V call is TRBV9, the J call TRBJ2-1; tentatively, D is TRBD1 (5 bases). Trimming stripped 0 bases from V and 3 bases from J, with 13 bases between. Germline lookup yields CDR1 SGDLS and CDR2 YYNGEE. The CDR3 is made up of 16 amino acids. CDR3 amino acids: CASSVVGQGLYNEQFF. CDR3 bases: TGTGCCAGCAGCGTAGTCGGGCAGGGCCTCTACAATGAGCAGTTCTTC. Together with reference TRBV9 and TRBJ2-1, the CDR3 gives the full variable domain: DSGVTQTPKHLITATGQRVTLRCSPRSGDLSVYWYQQSLDQGLQFLIQYYNGEERAKGNILERFSAQQFPDLHSELNLSSLELGDSALYFCASSVVGQGLYNEQFFGPGTRLTVL.

J is TRBJ1-1 and V is TRBV5-4; D gene unclear. CDR3 length: 12 residues. Germline V gene lookup returns CDR1 SGHNT and CDR2 YYREEE (reference sequence). The V end was cut by 4 bases, the J end by 0 bases, with 4 bases between. CDR3 nucleotide sequence: TGTGCCAGCAGCCCAATGAACACTGAAGCTTTCTTT. This gives the protein CASSPMNTEAFF. The full variable domain, in which reference TRBV5-4 and TRBJ1-1 provide the parts outside the CDR3, is ETGVTQSPTHLIKTRGQQVTLRCSSQSGHNTVSWYQQALGQGPQFIFQYYREEENGRGNFPPRFSGLQFPNYSSELNVNALELDDSALYLCASSPMNTEAFFGQGTRLTVV.

The V call is TRBV6-5, the J call TRBJ1-6; perhaps TRBD1 as D (5 bases). The V end lost 3 bases, the J end lost 5 bases, and 11 bases lay between the germline ends. CDR1 MNHEY and CDR2 SVGAGI come from the germline V gene. The CDR3 is made up of 15 amino acids. The DNA of the CDR3 is TGTGCCAGCAGTTATAGCGGGGGGGATAATTCACCCCTCCACTTT. It encodes CASSYSGGDNSPLHF.

The chain links TRBV19 to TRBJ1-5; no firm D call. Trimming took 10 bases from V and 3 from J, leaving 22 bases between them. The CDR3 totals 16 residues. Per the germline V gene, CDR1 is LNHDA and CDR2 is SQIVND (reference sequence). CDR3 nucleotides: TGTGCCACTCAGACTCGGGCAGAGGGCGACAATCAGCCCCAGCATTTT. Residues: CATQTRAEGDNQPQHF.

This chain connects TRBV11-3 to TRBJ2-1; D possibly corresponds to TRBD1 (6 bases). CDR1 is SGHNT, CDR2 YENEEA, per germline. Trimming stripped 2 bases from V and 12 bases from J, with 20 bases between. The CDR3 has 15 residues. For the CDR3, the DNA is TGTGCCAGCAGCTTAAGTCAGGGGTCTGGTGGAAGGCAGTTCTTC. This gives the protein CASSLSQGSGGRQFF.